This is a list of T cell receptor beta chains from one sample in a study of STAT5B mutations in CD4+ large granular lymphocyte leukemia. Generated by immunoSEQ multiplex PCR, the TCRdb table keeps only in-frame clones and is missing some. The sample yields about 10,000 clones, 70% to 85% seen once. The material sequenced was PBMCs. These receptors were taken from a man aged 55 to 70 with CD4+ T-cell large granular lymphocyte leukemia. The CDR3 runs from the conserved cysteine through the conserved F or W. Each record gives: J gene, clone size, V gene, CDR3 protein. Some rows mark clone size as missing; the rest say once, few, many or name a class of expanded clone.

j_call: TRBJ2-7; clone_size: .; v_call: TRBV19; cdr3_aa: CASSIFRESYEQYF
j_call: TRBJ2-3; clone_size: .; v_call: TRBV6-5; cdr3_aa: CASSYGGSTDTQYF
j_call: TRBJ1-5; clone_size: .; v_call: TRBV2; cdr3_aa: CASGRNQPQHF
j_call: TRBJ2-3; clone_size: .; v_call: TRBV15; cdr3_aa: CATSRDSSGTDTQYF
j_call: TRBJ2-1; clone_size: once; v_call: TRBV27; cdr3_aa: CASSLRSGAYNEQFF
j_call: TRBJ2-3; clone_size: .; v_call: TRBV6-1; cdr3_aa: CASRPTGPTLYF
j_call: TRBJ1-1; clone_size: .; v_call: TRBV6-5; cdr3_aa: CASSFLDLPGTEAFF
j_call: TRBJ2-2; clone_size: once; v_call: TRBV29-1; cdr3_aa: CSVAQGLVSTGELFF
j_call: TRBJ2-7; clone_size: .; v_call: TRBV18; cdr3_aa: CASSPSDRARYPYEQYF
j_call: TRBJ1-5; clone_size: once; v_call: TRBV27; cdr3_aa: CASRLAGAGQPQHF
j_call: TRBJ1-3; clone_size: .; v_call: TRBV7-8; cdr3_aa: CASSPYRVLGVGAGNTIYF